Listed here are 25 T cell receptor beta chains from one sample, sequenced in a study of low-dose radiotherapy and immunotherapy resistance in tumors. TRAV- and TRBV-specific primers, spanning alpha and beta chains, primed first-strand cDNA. TCRs were put through approximately 20 PCR cycles of amplification with Phusion. A constant-region primer and the V-primer adapter served as the primer pair. TCRdb reanalysed the reads using MiXCR and keeps one entry per CDR3 protein. The sample lists tens of thousands of distinct CDR3 sequences, 15% to 20% occurring once. The time point was: after trial treatment. Treatment given: LDRT plus nivolumab, ipilimumab, low-dose cyclophosphamide and aspirin (RACIN trial). The sequenced sample was PBMCs, obtained after low-dose radiotherapy plus immunotherapy. These TCRs come from a male donor with prostate cancer.

Of note for this clonotype: Because the CDR3's place on the DNA is in doubt, the DNA is left out and the CDR3 is given as listed by TCRdb. This chain uses TRBV6-2 or TRBV6-3 with TRBJ2-2; the table's D call of TRBD2 was not tested on the DNA. The germline V gene encodes CDR1 MNHEY and CDR2 SVGEGT. The CDR3 is made up of 21 amino acids, end residues included. The CDR3 loop reads CASKRLAGEQYFGPGTGELFF.

This clonotype was detected ten times or more. V and J are TRBV3-1 and TRBJ2-1; maybe TRBD2 (6 bases). This CDR3 has 15 residues. V lost 3 bases to trimming and J lost 4 bases, with 13 bases between them. Germline V lookup: CDR1 LGHDT, CDR2 YNNKEL (reference sequence). The CDR3 nucleotides read TGTGCCAGCAGCCAGAGCATTGGGACTTACAATGAGCAGTTCTTC. This sequence encodes CASSQSIGTYNEQFF.

This chain links TRBV25-1 with TRBJ1-3; 8 nucleotides line up with TRBD1. Germline V gene lookup returns CDR1 MGHDK and CDR2 SYGVNS. After removal of 7 bases from V and 2 bases from J, the junction contained 7 bases not matched to a gene. The CDR3 totals 15 residues. CDR3: CASTVDRAAGNTIYF. The CDR3 DNA reads as TGTGCCAGCACCGTGGACAGGGCGGCTGGAAACACCATATATTTT.

This clonotype was counted at least ten times. The chain couples TRBV28 to TRBJ2-7, with D uncertain. The CDR3 extends over 13 amino acids. Trimming took 5 bases from V and 2 from J, leaving 10 bases between them. Germline CDR1 and CDR2: MDHEN and SYDVKM. CDR3 amino acids: CASSPHDTYEQYF. Here the CDR3 DNA reads TGTGCCAGCAGTCCCCACGACACCTACGAGCAGTACTTC. The full variable domain, its missing parts supplied by reference TRBV28 and TRBJ2-7, is DVKVTQSSRYLVKRTGEKVFLECVQDMDHENMFWYRQDPGLGLRLIYFSYDVKMKEKGDIPEGYSVSREKKERFSLILESASTNQTSMYLCASSPHDTYEQYFGPGTRLTVT.

With respect to this clonotype: This clone may be a read error of a much larger clone one base away. The chain combines TRBV28 with TRBJ2-7, with 7 positions matching TRBD2. Germline CDR1 reads MDHEN; CDR2 reads SYDVKM. V lost 4 bases, J lost 0 bases, and 3 bases stayed unmatched. This CDR3 is 14 amino acids long. CDR3 residues: CASSSAGSSYEQYF. CDR3 DNA sequence: TGTGCCAGCAGTTCAGCGGGAAGCTCCTACGAGCAGTACTTC.

This clonotype has at least ten counts. CDR3 region: CASSPRTEGGQPQHF. The CDR3 region has the DNA TGTGCCAGCAGTCCTAGGACGGAGGGGGGTCAGCCCCAGCATTTT. The rearrangement uses TRBV12-3 or TRBV12-4 and TRBJ1-5; D may be TRBD1 (6 bases). Trimming removed 5 bases from V and 6 bases from J, with 17 bases in between. The CDR3 runs to 15 residues.

This clonotype was counted ten times or more. The J gene is TRBJ2-3, the V gene TRBV11-1; 10 bases agree with TRBD2. Germline V gives CDR1 SGHAT, CDR2 FQDESV (reference sequence). This CDR3 spans 15 amino acids. The J segment lost 4 bases and the V segment lost 5 bases, leaving 6 bases of the junction unmatched. CDR3 DNA: TGTGCCAGCAGCAGAGCGGGAGGGCCCCCAGATACGCAGTATTTT. Its translation: CASSRAGGPPDTQYF.

This clonotype was observed many times. This sequence joins TRBV28 and TRBJ2-5; 9 bases are shared with TRBD1. Trimming cost V 11 bases and J 4 bases; bases outside gene matches: 11. The germline V gene encodes CDR1 MDHEN and CDR2 SYDVKM. The CDR3 covers 14 residues. CDR3 sequence: CASQRGQGLETQYF. The CDR3 DNA reads TGTGCCTCACAGCGGGGACAGGGTTTAGAGACCCAGTACTTC.

The sample holds many counts of this clonotype. The V and J genes are TRBV6-1 and TRBJ2-1; 8 nucleotides line up with TRBD2. Germline V lookup: CDR1 MNHNS, CDR2 SASEGT. V lost 2 bases and J lost 3; bases outside the gene matches: 3. The CDR3 covers 15 residues. The CDR3 DNA follows: TGTGCCAGCAGTGAATGGGCGGGAGGCTACAATGAGCAGTTCTTC. This encodes CASSEWAGGYNEQFF.

This clonotype was picked up many times. This chain connects TRBV20-1 to TRBJ2-7; possibly TRBD1 for D (5 bases). The CDR3 has 12 amino acids. The V end was cut by 3 bases, the J end by 2 bases, with 8 bases between. The germline V gene has CDR1 DFQATT and CDR2 SNEGSKA (reference sequence). In DNA, the CDR3 is TGCAGTGCTAGTACAGGAACCTACGAGCAGTACTTC. Translating gives CSASTGTYEQYF.

This clonotype showed up many times. The chain couples TRBV9 to TRBJ1-2; D unclear. CDR3 size: 16 residues. Trimming removed 3 bases at V and 3 bases at J, with 18 bases between. Germline V gene data show CDR1 as SGDLS and CDR2 as YYNGEE. This chain's CDR3 is CASSAPQRGVDYGYTF. The CDR3 nucleotides read TGTGCCAGCAGCGCTCCTCAGCGTGGGGTTGACTATGGCTACACCTTC.

This clonotype was observed many times. This sequence joins TRBV19 and TRBJ2-7; 10 bases agree with TRBD2. This CDR3 spans 16 amino acids. V shed 6 bases, J shed 5 bases, and the junction held 13 bases outside the gene matches. Germline-derived CDR1 and CDR2 are LNHDA and SQIVND (reference sequence). Here the CDR3 DNA reads TGTGCCAGTAGCAAATCCAGCGGGAGGGCCTTAAACGAGCAGTACTTC. Protein sequence: CASSKSSGRALNEQYF.

This clonotype appeared many times. CDR3 protein: CSARDFREITDTQYF. The CDR3 nucleotides are TGCAGTGCTAGAGATTTCCGGGAGATAACAGATACGCAGTATTTT. The chain uses TRBV20-1 and TRBJ2-3, with TRBD2 as a possible D gene (6 bases). The CDR3 totals 15 residues. Germline CDR1 and CDR2: DFQATT and SNEGSKA (reference sequence). V lost 0 bases to trimming and J lost 3 bases, with 13 bases between them.

This clonotype was seen many times. The chain combines TRBV18 with TRBJ1-2; 7 nucleotides match TRBD1. The CDR3 covers 13 residues. Unmatched junction bases numbered 6, after V lost 7 bases and J lost 4 bases. CDR1 and CDR2 from the germline V gene are KGHSH and LQKENI. The CDR3 spells CASFEGASYGYTF. The CDR3 DNA reads as TGTGCCAGCTTCGAGGGGGCATCCTATGGCTACACCTTC.

This clonotype was detected many times. The chain joins TRBV15 to TRBJ2-5, with TRBD1 as a possible D gene (6 bases). The CDR3 sequence is 17 residues long. The V end lost 4 bases, the J end lost 3 bases, and 21 bases lay between the germline ends. Germline CDR1 LNHNV, CDR2 YYDKDF (reference sequence). The CDR3: CATSNEATGPGKETQYF. In nucleotides, the CDR3 is TGTGCCACCAGCAACGAAGCTACAGGGCCCGGGAAAGAGACCCAGTACTTC. The variable domain in full, with the rest retrieved from reference TRBV15 and TRBJ2-5, is DAMVIQNPRYQVTQFGKPVTLSCSQTLNHNVMYWYQQKSSQAPKLLFHYYDKDFNNEADTPDNFQSRRPNTSFCFLDIRSPGLGDTAMYLCATSNEATGPGKETQYFGPGTRLLVL.

This clonotype was seen many times. The chain links TRBV6-1 to TRBJ2-7, with 7 bases identical to TRBD1. This CDR3 has 15 amino acids. Per the germline V gene, CDR1 is MNHNS and CDR2 is SASEGT. V trimming: 0 bases; J trimming: 6 bases; junction bases outside the gene matches: 8. The CDR3 loop reads CASSEATGSISEQYF. Here the CDR3 DNA reads TGTGCCAGCAGTGAAGCGACAGGGAGTATCAGCGAGCAGTACTTC.

In this sample, this clonotype turned up many times. The rearrangement joins TRBV4-1 to TRBJ1-5, with 9 nucleotides matching TRBD1. Trimming cost V 1 base and J 0 bases; bases outside gene matches: 4. The germline V gene encodes CDR1 MGHRA and CDR2 YSYEKL. The CDR3 loop spans 17 amino acids. CDR3 region: CASSQGDRANSNQPQHF. For the CDR3, the DNA is TGCGCCAGCAGCCAAGGGGACAGGGCGAATAGCAATCAGCCCCAGCATTTT.

This clonotype was recorded many times. The gene calls are TRBV30 and TRBJ2-7; 10 bases map to TRBD1. With 3 bases clipped from V and 3 bases from J, the junction kept 8 bases outside the gene matches. CDR1 is GTSNPN and CDR2 is SVGIG in the germline V gene (reference sequence). This CDR3 comprises 15 residues. The CDR3 protein is CAWSVGTGVVYEQYF. The DNA for the CDR3 is TGTGCCTGGAGCGTTGGGACAGGGGTAGTCTACGAGCAGTACTTC.

This clonotype was counted many times. V is TRBV29-1 and J is TRBJ1-1, with D uncertain. V lost 4 bases to trimming and J lost 0 bases, with 6 bases between them. The CDR3 runs 12 residues. Germline V gene data show CDR1 as SQVTM and CDR2 as ANQGSEA. As DNA, the CDR3 is TGCAGCGTTGGAGAACTGAACACTGAAGCTTTCTTT. It is translated as CSVGELNTEAFF.

This clonotype occurred many times. The CDR3 sequence is CAGAQNYNSPLHF. For the CDR3, the DNA is TGTGCCGGTGCACAGAATTATAATTCACCCCTCCACTTT. The chain combines TRBV2 with TRBJ1-6; D is ambiguous. V was clipped by 11 bases and J by 4 bases, with 12 bases between them. The CDR3 is 13 residues long. Germline CDR1 SNHLY, CDR2 FYNNEI.

This clonotype was recorded many times. The chain links TRBV27 to TRBJ2-7; D ambiguous. The CDR3 has 15 amino acids. Germline-derived CDR1 and CDR2 are MNHEY and SMNVEV (reference sequence). V lost 3 bases to trimming and J lost 4 bases, with 16 bases between them. The CDR3, as DNA: TGTGCCAGCAGTTTCTCCGTGACGGAGCTTTACGAGCAGTACTTC. This encodes CASSFSVTELYEQYF.

This clonotype was counted at least ten times. The rearrangement links TRBV19 to TRBJ1-2, with 8 bases that match TRBD1. The germline CDR1 and CDR2 sequences are LNHDA and SQIVND (reference sequence). V was pared by 4 bases and J by 6 bases, with 10 bases of the junction left unmatched. The CDR3 extends over 15 amino acids. DNA for the CDR3: TGTGCCAGTAGTAACAGACAGGGGCTGGACGATGGCTACACCTTC. Its protein is CASSNRQGLDDGYTF.

This clonotype was found many times. V usage is TRBV29-1 and J usage is TRBJ2-1; 12 bases are a match to TRBD2. The CDR3 spans 14 residues. The junction had 5 bases not matched to a gene; V was cut back by 8 bases and J by 3 bases. CDR1 is SQVTM and CDR2 is ANQGSEA in the germline V gene. CDR3 nucleotides: TGCAGCCAAAGACTAGCGGGGGACTACAATGAGCAGTTCTTC. Translation: CSQRLAGDYNEQFF.

About this clonotype itself: The likely explanation is a read error, given a far larger clone one base away. The genes are TRBV14 and TRBJ2-2; 12 nucleotides align to TRBD2. V lost 5 bases and J lost 6; bases outside the gene matches: 10. The CDR3 consists of 17 residues. CDR1 is SGHDN and CDR2 is FVKESK in the germline V gene. The CDR3 coding sequence is TGTGCCAGCAGCTTGCCTCTCTCTAGCGGGAGGGCCGGGGAGCTGTTTTTT. Translating gives CASSLPLSSGRAGELFF.

Many counts were recorded for this clonotype. The chain joins TRBV29-1 to TRBJ2-1; D may match TRBD1 or TRBD2 (5 bases each). The ends were cut back, 0 bases at V and 9 bases at J, with 12 bases in the middle. There are 13 residues in the CDR3. CDR1 is SQVTM and CDR2 is ANQGSEA in the germline V gene. CDR3 residues: CSVEDSGTVEQFF. Here the CDR3 DNA reads TGCAGCGTTGAAGACTCAGGGACGGTTGAGCAGTTCTTC.